The 14 T cell receptor beta chains in this list originate from one sample, sequenced in a study of blood T cells in healthy people across ages. Primed by a sample-barcoded 5' primer and a J-beta primer mix, a second PCR proceeded for about 6 to 12 cycles. TCRdb passed the 5' RACE reads through MiXCR, listing each CDR3 protein once. In the table there are roughly 1.9 million distinct CDR3 sequences, about 39% of which are singletons. The sequenced sample was blood. These receptors were obtained from a human donor in good health.

The chain combines TRBV7-9 with TRBJ2-3; the match to TRBD2 covers 8 bases. With V trimmed by 4 bases and J by 1 base, 7 bases remained unmatched. The germline gives CDR1 SEHNR, CDR2 FQNEAQ (reference sequence). The CDR3 is 16 amino acids. The CDR3 spells CASSSPGGPRTDTQYF. CDR3 sequence (DNA): TGTGCCAGCAGCTCACCGGGGGGGCCTCGCACAGATACGCAGTATTTT.

This chain connects TRBV6-5 to TRBJ2-4, with D uncertain. The DNA end is a closer match to TRBJ2-7, so the J assignment may be wrong. CDR3 size: 15 residues. Germline V gives CDR1 MNHEY, CDR2 SVGAGI. CDR3 protein: CASSYSPADSYEQYF. The CDR3 coding sequence is TGTGCCAGCAGTTACTCCCCAGCCGACTCCTACGAGCAGTACTTC.

The rearrangement joins TRBV20-1 to TRBJ2-7, with 8 bases aligning to TRBD1. The junction had 10 bases not matched to a gene; V was cut back by 3 bases and J by 6 bases. The CDR3 is 14 amino acids. The germline V gene has CDR1 DFQATT and CDR2 SNEGSKA (reference sequence). The CDR3 sequence is CSASFRTGISEQYF. The CDR3 coding sequence is TGCAGTGCTAGCTTCAGGACAGGGATTTCCGAGCAGTACTTC.

This clonotype was observed many times. V gene TRBV28 combines with J gene TRBJ1-2; D gene unclear. Trimming shortened V by 2 bases and J by 5 bases, and 6 bases separated the two germline ends. The CDR3 sequence is 12 residues long. CDR1 and CDR2 (germline): MDHEN, SYDVKM. The CDR3 DNA follows: TGTGCCAGCAGTTTACTCTTGTATGGCTACACCTTC. Its translation: CASSLLLYGYTF.

This clonotype was counted ten times or more. This sequence joins TRBV6-1 and TRBJ2-3; TRBD1 agrees at 11 bases. Germline V gives CDR1 MNHNS, CDR2 SASEGT. The CDR3 spans 20 residues. Unmatched junction bases numbered 17, after V lost 6 bases and J lost 0 bases. The CDR3 spells CASRRGPGTGGRLSTDTQYF. CDR3 sequence (DNA): TGTGCCAGCAGGCGAGGACCCGGGACAGGGGGGAGGTTAAGCACAGATACGCAGTATTTT.

This clonotype was counted only a few times. V is TRBV7-9 and J is TRBJ1-2; no firm D call. V lost 5 bases to trimming and J lost 5 bases, with 9 bases between them. Germline V gives CDR1 SEHNR, CDR2 FQNEAQ (reference sequence). This CDR3 region has 12 residues. CDR3 sequence (DNA): TGTGCCAGCAGCGGAGTTGAATATGGCTACACCTTC. Translated, it gives CASSGVEYGYTF.

This clonotype was observed a few times. The chain joins TRBV4-1 to TRBJ2-1, with a tentative D call TRBD2 (6 bases). Germline V gene sequence: CDR1 MGHRA, CDR2 YSYEKL. This CDR3 region has 12 residues. V was cut by 3 bases and J by 9 bases, with 9 bases left in between. CDR3 protein: CASSHRRAEQFF. The CDR3 bases are TGCGCCAGCAGCCATAGGAGGGCTGAGCAGTTCTTC.

Points on this clonotype: Sequence at one end of the junction differs from germline and may be a read error. The chain recombines TRBV10-3 with TRBJ2-1; 9 nucleotides match TRBD1. This CDR3 has 16 residues. In germline, CDR1 is ENHRY, CDR2 SYGVKD. The CDR3 region is CVISDFDRGSPYEQFF. DNA of the CDR3: TGTGTCATCAGTGACTTCGACAGGGGGAGCCCCTACGAGCAGTTCTTC.

This rearrangement joins TRBV6-5 to TRBJ2-3, with D maybe TRBD2 (6 bases). The CDR3 spans 18 residues. CDR1 and CDR2 (germline): MNHEY, SVGAGI. Trimming cost V 0 bases and J 4 bases, with 20 bases left between them. CDR3 amino acids: CASSYSKSVRGIPDTQYF. CDR3 DNA: TGTGCCAGCAGTTACTCGAAGTCTGTTCGCGGGATCCCAGATACGCAGTATTTT.

This clonotype was detected a few times. The chain links TRBV6-5 to TRBJ2-3; D gene unclear. Germline CDR1 MNHEY, CDR2 SVGAGI. The CDR3 runs 13 residues. Trimming removed 8 bases at V and 6 bases at J, with 15 bases between. This chain's CDR3 is CASSTLGFDTQYF. The CDR3 nucleotides are TGTGCCAGCTCCACCTTAGGGTTTGATACGCAGTATTTT.

Concerning this clonotype: One end of the junction fails to match germline, which may point to a read error. The CDR3 loop is CASSLAGANYEQYF. CDR3 coding DNA: TGTGCCAGCAGTTTAGCGGGGGCCAATTACGAACAGTACTTC. The chain is built from TRBV12-3 or TRBV12-4 and TRBJ2-7, with a possible D match to TRBD1 (6 bases). This CDR3 contains 14 residues.

With respect to this clonotype: A read error may account for a junction end that differs from germline. This chain uses TRBV20-1 with TRBJ1-2, with D tentatively TRBD1 (6 bases). This CDR3 is built from 12 residues. Per the germline V gene, CDR1 is DFQATT and CDR2 is SNEGSKA (reference sequence). The DNA for the CDR3 is TGCAGTGCCGGGGACAACCGCTATGGCCACACCTTC. Its translation is CSAGDNRYGHTF.

This chain uses TRBV11-3 with TRBJ2-6, with 7 bases lining up with TRBD1. The CDR3 contains 18 residues. V lost 3 bases, J lost 4 bases, and 12 bases stayed unmatched. Germline assignment: CDR1 SGHNT and CDR2 YENEEA. CDR3 sequence: CASSLDRGGASGANVLTF. The CDR3 bases are TGTGCCAGCAGCTTGGATAGAGGGGGCGCTTCCGGGGCCAACGTCCTGACTTTC.

The chain has TRBV6-1 and TRBJ1-4; D is uncertain. Germline values: CDR1 MNHNS, CDR2 SASEGT. V dropped 8 bases and J dropped 7 bases, with 11 bases sitting between them. There are 12 residues in the CDR3. CDR3 DNA: TGTGCCAGCCGCGTTTCGGTTGAAAAACTGTTTTTT. Encoded protein: CASRVSVEKLFF.